What follows are 14 T cell receptor beta chains derived from one specimen sequenced in a study of cytomegalovirus exposure and HLA in healthy donors (TCRdb year 2017). The receptor library was made with the immunoSEQ multiplex PCR assay. For the multiplex PCR, a mixture combining 60 forward primers for TCR Vbeta segments and 13 reverse primers for TCR Jbeta segments was used. The clones in this table, taken by TCRdb from immuneACCESS, are in-frame only. Not every clone is retained; where verified, under half of the shortfall comes from an unresolved V gene, and the cause of the rest is unknown. The sample table records fewer than 150,000 clones; 75% to 90% of these occur just once. The ten largest clones capture about 6.7% of the sample. Material for sequencing was PBMCs. Source of these receptors: a woman in her twenties or thirties in good health and CMV-seropositive.

The chain couples TRBV11-3 to TRBJ2-3, with 11 bases that match TRBD2. V lost 5 bases, J lost 6 bases, and 4 bases stayed unmatched. The CDR3 is 14 residues long. Per the germline V gene, CDR1 is SGHNT and CDR2 is YENEEA. The CDR3 loop reads CASSRGTSGDTQYF. The CDR3 region has the DNA TGTGCCAGCAGCCGAGGGACTAGCGGTGATACGCAGTATTTT.

The chain joins TRBV5-1 to TRBJ2-3, with 10 bases fitting TRBD1. The V segment lost 4 bases and the J segment 5 bases; nucleotides outside the gene matches: 7. Germline values: CDR1 SGHRS, CDR2 YFSETQ. The CDR3 sequence is 15 residues long. The CDR3 DNA reads TGCGCCAGCAGCGTACTCGGGACAGGGGAAGATACGCAGTATTTT. Translated: CASSVLGTGEDTQYF. Complete variable domain (other parts from reference TRBV5-1 and TRBJ2-3): KAGVTQTPRYLIKTRGQQVTLSCSPISGHRSVSWYQQTPGQGLQFLFEYFSETQRNKGNFPGRFSGRQFSNSRSEMNVSTLELGDSALYLCASSVLGTGEDTQYFGPGTRLTVL.

The J gene is TRBJ2-3, the V gene TRBV27; tentatively, D is TRBD2 (5 bases). Germline CDR1 reads MNHEY; CDR2 reads SMNVEV (reference sequence). The CDR3 contains 14 residues. Trimming took 5 bases from V and 0 from J, leaving 9 bases between them. The CDR3 nucleotides are TGTGCCAGCAGTCCCGGACTTAGCACAGATACGCAGTATTTT. The encoded protein is CASSPGLSTDTQYF.

The rearrangement joins TRBV6-1 to TRBJ1-1; 8 bases fit TRBD1. V lost 4 bases, J lost 4 bases, and 5 bases stayed unmatched. This CDR3 comprises 14 residues. CDR1 is MNHNS, CDR2 SASEGT, per germline. CDR3 amino acids: CASSARQGTTEAFF. CDR3 nucleotides: TGTGCCAGCAGTGCACGACAGGGGACCACTGAAGCTTTCTTT.

The rearrangement links TRBV7-8 to TRBJ1-1, with TRBD1 identical over 8 bases. Per the germline V gene, CDR1 is SGHVS and CDR2 is FQNEAQ. Trimming removed 5 bases from V and 1 base from J; junction bases left unmatched: 3. This CDR3 has 14 residues. CDR3 coding DNA: TGTGCCAGCAGCAAACAGGGGGGGAACACTGAAGCTTTCTTT. Translation gives CASSKQGGNTEAFF.

The chain employs TRBV7-9 and TRBJ2-7, with a tentative D call TRBD1 (6 bases). Germline V gene data show CDR1 as SEHNR and CDR2 as FQNEAQ (reference sequence). The CDR3 has 16 residues. Between the trimmed V and J ends, which lost 0 bases and 3 bases, there was a span of 15 bases. CDR3 region: CASSLAVGTLHYEQYF. DNA of the CDR3: TGTGCCAGCAGCTTAGCGGTGGGGACACTCCACTACGAGCAGTACTTC. The full variable domain, with the rest looked up from reference TRBV7-9 and TRBJ2-7, is DTGVSQNPRHKITKRGQNVTFRCDPISEHNRLYWYRQTLGQGPEFLTYFQNEAQLEKSRLLSDRFSAERPKGSFSTLEIQRTEQGDSAMYLCASSLAVGTLHYEQYFGPGTRLTVT.

This sequence joins TRBV5-1 and TRBJ1-1; D is possibly TRBD1 (6 bases). Trimming took 2 bases from V and 7 from J, leaving 12 bases between them. The germline gives CDR1 SGHRS, CDR2 YFSETQ. The CDR3 contains 13 residues. CDR3 sequence: CASSFGGGIEAFF. In DNA form, the CDR3 reads TGCGCCAGCAGCTTCGGCGGGGGCATTGAAGCTTTCTTT. The variable domain in full, completed from reference TRBV5-1 and TRBJ1-1, reads KAGVTQTPRYLIKTRGQQVTLSCSPISGHRSVSWYQQTPGQGLQFLFEYFSETQRNKGNFPGRFSGRQFSNSRSEMNVSTLELGDSALYLCASSFGGGIEAFFGQGTRLTVV.

The rearrangement joins TRBV19 to TRBJ1-2, with D unresolved. The V gene's germline CDR1 is LNHDA and CDR2 SQIVND (reference sequence). With 8 bases removed from V and 8 bases from J, the gap between germline ends came to 15 bases. The CDR3 has 12 residues. CDR3 bases: TGTGCCAGTTCGCTGTCGGGGAGCGGCTACACCTTC. Residues: CASSLSGSGYTF.

The chain joins TRBV9 to TRBJ2-1; 12 positions agree with TRBD2. The CDR3 has 15 amino acids. J gave up 7 bases and V 4 bases, and 6 bases lay outside the gene matches. CDR1 is SGDLS and CDR2 is YYNGEE in the germline V gene. The CDR3 region is CASSRTSGTGNEQFF. The CDR3 bases are TGTGCCAGCAGCCGGACTAGCGGGACCGGGAATGAGCAGTTCTTC.

The table lists this clone with a count of one. J is TRBJ2-1 and V is TRBV18; 7 nucleotides align to TRBD2. With 0 bases clipped from V and 8 bases from J, the junction kept 7 bases outside the gene matches. CDR1 KGHSH and CDR2 LQKENI come from the germline V gene. This CDR3 contains 15 residues. In DNA form, the CDR3 reads TGTGCCAGCTCACCACCGAGAGGGAGGGCCCATGAGCAGTTCTTC. Translating it yields CASSPPRGRAHEQFF.

The chain couples TRBV6-1 to TRBJ2-7; 10 positions agree with TRBD2. The V gene's germline CDR1 is MNHNS and CDR2 SASEGT. J gave up 3 bases and V 1 base, and 3 bases lay outside the gene matches. The CDR3 length is 15 residues. CDR3 DNA: TGTGCCAGCAGTGAAGACCCTAGCGGGGGCTACGAGCAGTACTTC. Encoded protein: CASSEDPSGGYEQYF.

The chain combines TRBV29-1 with TRBJ2-1; 8 bases fit TRBD2. V trimming: 4 bases; J trimming: 2 bases; junction bases outside the gene matches: 7. There are 15 residues in the CDR3. CDR1 SQVTM and CDR2 ANQGSEA come from the germline V gene. This chain's CDR3 is CSVVAGQDTYNEQFF. The CDR3 nucleotides are TGCAGCGTTGTAGCGGGACAAGACACCTACAATGAGCAGTTCTTC.

This clone was recorded a few times. The genes are TRBV11-1 and TRBJ1-1; the D gene is possibly TRBD1 (5 bases). The V gene lost 2 bases and the J gene lost 0 bases, with 10 bases spanning the gap. Germline V lookup: CDR1 SGHAT, CDR2 FQDESV (reference sequence). This CDR3 has 15 residues. CDR3 residues: CASSLWRGVNTEAFF. In DNA form, the CDR3 reads TGTGCCAGCAGCTTATGGAGGGGAGTGAACACTGAAGCTTTCTTT. The entire variable domain, with the rest obtained from reference TRBV11-1 and TRBJ1-1, is as follows: EAEVAQSPRYKITEKSQAVAFWCDPISGHATLYWYRQILGQGPELLVQFQDESVVDDSQLPKDRFSAERLKGVDSTLKIQPAELGDSAMYLCASSLWRGVNTEAFFGQGTRLTVV.

This chain connects TRBV6-5 to TRBJ1-1; D remains ambiguous. The germline V and J ends were trimmed by 5 bases and 11 bases, with 18 bases remaining between them. CDR3 length equals 13 residues. Germline V gene data show CDR1 as MNHEY and CDR2 as SVGAGI. CDR3 sequence reads: CASSPRTSLGAFF. CDR3 coding DNA: TGTGCCAGCAGTCCCAGGACTTCCTTGGGGGCTTTCTTT.